The sequence of this TCR beta chain was determined in a study of shared clonotypes between healthy human individuals. Study details: Each donor's CD4 naive and CD4 memory cells filled three plates apiece, CD8 naive two, and CD8 memory one.

Whole-study results and caveats: For naive CD4 cells, 4% to 5% of clonotypes were shared across a handful of donors.

The repertoire was sequenced with immunoSEQ multiplex PCR; TCRdb's copy has only in-frame clones and lacks some. The table shows about 2.5 million clones, with 80% to 95% occurring only once. Comments on this clone: Its target is unknown.

CDR1 and CDR2 from the germline V gene are SEHNR and FQNEAQ (reference sequence). This CDR3 region has 15 residues. Trimming removed 1 base from V and 1 base from J, with 10 bases in between. The sequencing sample was made of naive CD4+ T cells from PBMCs. Sample subset: CD45RA+ positively selected. The rearrangement joins TRBV7-9 to TRBJ1-1, with D unclear. The sequence was collected from a man aged 18 to 29 in good health. Some clones in this sample may be carry-over from other donors' samples. CDR3 DNA sequence: TGTGCCAGCAGCTTAGATGTCGTTACGAACACTGAAGCTTTCTTT. This gives the protein CASSLDVVTNTEAFF.